This is a list of T cell receptor beta chains from one sample in a study of shared clonotypes between healthy human individuals. This table comes from immunoSEQ multiplex PCR, and its TCRdb copy is limited to in-frame clones, with some not included. The sample holds about 1.5 million clones, about 98% seen once. The sample consisted of naive CD4+ T cells sorted from blood. These receptors originate from a man younger than 40 in good health. CDR3s include the opening cysteine and the closing phenylalanine or tryptophan. The D gene is left open where the match is weak. Rows give clone size only sometimes, using once, few, many, or a class for an expanded clone.

>-|-|TRBJ1-1|TRBV2
CASGRDTTNTEAFF
TGTGCCAGCGGTCGGGACACCACGAACACTGAAGCTTTCTTT
>TRBD2|-|TRBJ2-7|TRBV4-3
CASSQQLADEQYF
TGCGCCAGCAGCCAACAACTAGCGGACGAGCAGTACTTC
>TRBD2|-|TRBJ2-5|TRBV10-3
CAIGGESGNNVNRETQYF
TGTGCCATCGGGGGGGAGAGCGGGAACAATGTTAATAGGGAGACCCAGTACTTC
>-|-|TRBJ2-7|TRBV2
CASRGGAGAYEQYF
TGTGCCAGCAGGGGTGGGGCAGGGGCGTACGAGCAGTACTTC
>-|once|TRBJ2-7|TRBV19
CASSPGQTTSYEQYF
TGTGCCAGTAGCCCCGGACAGACAACCTCCTACGAGCAGTACTTC
>-|-|TRBJ1-5|TRBV9
CASSARDNLYQPQHF
TGTGCCAGCAGCGCCCGGGACAACTTATATCAGCCCCAGCATTTT
>TRBD1|-|TRBJ2-3|TRBV15
CATSTFPGQGGTDTQYF
TGTGCCACCAGTACTTTTCCGGGACAGGGAGGGACAGATACGCAGTATTTT
>-|-|TRBJ1-2|TRBV18
CASSPPGRVLYGYTF
TGTGCCAGCTCACCACCGGGGAGGGTCCTCTATGGCTACACCTTC
>TRBD2|-|TRBJ2-1|TRBV6-4
CASSWTSGALYNEQFF
TGTGCCAGCAGCTGGACTAGCGGGGCCCTCTACAATGAGCAGTTCTTC
>-|-|TRBJ2-7|TRBV7-8
CASSQPSVDYEQYF
TGTGCCAGCAGCCAGCCATCAGTGGACTACGAGCAGTACTTC